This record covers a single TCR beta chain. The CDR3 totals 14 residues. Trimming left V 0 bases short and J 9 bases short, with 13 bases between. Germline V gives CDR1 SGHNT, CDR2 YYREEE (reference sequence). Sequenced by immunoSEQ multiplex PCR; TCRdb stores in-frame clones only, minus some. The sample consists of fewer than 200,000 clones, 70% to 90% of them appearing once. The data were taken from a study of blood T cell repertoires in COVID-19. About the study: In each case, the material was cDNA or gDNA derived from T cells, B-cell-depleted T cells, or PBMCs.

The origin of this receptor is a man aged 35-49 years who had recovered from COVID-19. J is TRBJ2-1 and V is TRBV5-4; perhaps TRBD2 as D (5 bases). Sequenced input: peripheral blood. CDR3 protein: CASSLVGVEGEQFF. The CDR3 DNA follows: TGTGCCAGCAGCTTGGTGGGAGTAGAGGGTGAGCAGTTCTTC.